The subject of this entry is one T cell receptor beta chain. Antigen: not known. The record originates from a study of cytomegalovirus exposure and HLA in healthy donors. Study overall: The early release's HLA-typed donors yielded some 85 million unique TCRs. The study's findings and limits: Previously analyzed data showed that most TCR beta V segments were productive at a frequency of about 87% or about 30%. Later analysis indicated greater clonal expansion among HLA-associated TCR beta chains than among equally common other chains. Indistinguishable V segments, including TRBV6-2 and TRBV6-3, were excluded.

CDR3 length equals 11 residues. Germline V gives CDR1 DFQATT, CDR2 SNEGSKA (reference sequence). V dropped 5 bases and J dropped 5 bases, with 9 bases sitting between them. Primers for the PCR totalled 60 Vbeta and 13 Jbeta. Assay used: immunoSEQ multiplex PCR; TCRdb lists only in-frame clones, some missing. The repertoire table contains about 120,000 clones. Sequencing was performed on PBMCs. The J gene is TRBJ2-5, the V gene TRBV20-1; D ambiguous. The receptor was derived from a young man in good health and CMV-seronegative. CDR3 loop: CSALSLETQYF. The CDR3 DNA reads as TGCAGTGCTCTGAGTCTGGAGACCCAGTACTTC.